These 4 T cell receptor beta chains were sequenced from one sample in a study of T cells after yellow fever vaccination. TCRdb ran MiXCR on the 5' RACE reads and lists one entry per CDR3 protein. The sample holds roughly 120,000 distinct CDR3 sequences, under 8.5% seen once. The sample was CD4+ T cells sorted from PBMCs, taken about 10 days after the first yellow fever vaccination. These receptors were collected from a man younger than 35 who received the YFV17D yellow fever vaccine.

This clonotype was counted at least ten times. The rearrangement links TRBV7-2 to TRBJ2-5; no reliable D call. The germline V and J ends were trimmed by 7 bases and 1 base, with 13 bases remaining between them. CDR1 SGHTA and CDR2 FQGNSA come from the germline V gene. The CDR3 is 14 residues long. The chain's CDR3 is CASTVSRLQETQYF. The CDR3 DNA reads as TGTGCCAGCACCGTTAGCAGGCTCCAAGAGACCCAGTACTTC. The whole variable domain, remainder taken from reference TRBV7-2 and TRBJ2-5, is GAGVSQSPSNKVTEKGKDVELRCDPISGHTALYWYRQSLGQGLEFLIYFQGNSAPDKSGLPSDRFSAERTGGSVSTLTIQRTQQEDSAVYLCASTVSRLQETQYFGPGTRLLVL.

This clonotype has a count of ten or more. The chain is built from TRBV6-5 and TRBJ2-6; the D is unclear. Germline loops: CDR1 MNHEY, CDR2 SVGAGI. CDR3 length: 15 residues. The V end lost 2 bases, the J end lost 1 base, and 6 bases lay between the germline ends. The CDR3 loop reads CASSYGSSGANVLTF. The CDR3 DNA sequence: TGTGCCAGCAGTTACGGTAGTTCTGGGGCCAACGTCCTGACTTTC.

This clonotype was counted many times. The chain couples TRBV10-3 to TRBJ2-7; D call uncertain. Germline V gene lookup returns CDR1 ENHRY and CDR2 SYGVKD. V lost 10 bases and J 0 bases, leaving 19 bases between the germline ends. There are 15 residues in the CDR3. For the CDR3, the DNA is TGTGCCAGCTCGCTCGGACCCAGGAGCTCCTACGAGCAGTACGTC. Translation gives CASSLGPRSSYEQYV.

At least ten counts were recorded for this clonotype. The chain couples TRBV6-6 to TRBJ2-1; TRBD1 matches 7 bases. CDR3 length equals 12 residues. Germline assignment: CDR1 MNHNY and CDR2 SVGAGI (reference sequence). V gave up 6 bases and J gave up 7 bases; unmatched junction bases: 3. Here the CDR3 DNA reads TGTGCCAGCAGGTCACAGGGGAATGAGCAGTTCTTC. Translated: CASRSQGNEQFF.